The entry below describes one TCR beta chain. Its antigen remains unknown. The CDR3 length is 15 residues. From germline, CDR1 is SGHTA and CDR2 FQGNSA. J lost 1 base, V lost 6 bases, and 7 bases had no gene match. The PCR made use of 60 Vbeta and 13 Jbeta primers. Here immunoSEQ multiplex PCR was the method, and the copy in TCRdb shows in-frame clones only, minus some. This sample carries some 140,000 clones, about three quarters of them seen once, and the ten largest clones take approximately 1.6%. The sample is drawn from a study of cytomegalovirus exposure and HLA in healthy donors. Notes on the study in general: Three CMV-associated chains proved CMV antigen-specific in vitro. With later analysis, a missense DCLRE1C variant became linked to TCR beta V- and J-gene trimming. Per a later analysis, about 18,000 TCR beta sequences showed association with HLA alleles at 0.05 false discovery rate.

Sequenced material: PBMCs. This TCR was sampled from a woman in her late teens or twenties in good health and CMV-seronegative. The V and J genes are TRBV7-2 and TRBJ2-3; TRBD2 matches at 7 bases. This chain's CDR3 is CASRRLTSGTDTQYF. The CDR3 DNA sequence: TGTGCCAGCAGGCGTTTAACTAGCGGCACAGATACGCAGTATTTT.